The 12 T cell receptor beta chains below were found in one sample sequenced in a study of cytomegalovirus exposure and HLA in healthy donors. Both 60 Vbeta primers and 13 Jbeta primers went into the PCR. Libraries were prepared by immunoSEQ multiplex PCR; TCRdb keeps only in-frame clonotypes and omits some of them. The sample records more than 95,000 clones, over 60% being singletons. The sequenced material came from PBMCs. All receptors derive from a woman aged 40 to 50 in good health and CMV-seronegative.

The chain uses TRBV27 and TRBJ2-7, with 7 bases aligning to TRBD1. With 5 bases clipped from V and 6 bases from J, the junction kept 10 bases outside the gene matches. Germline loops: CDR1 MNHEY, CDR2 SMNVEV (reference sequence). This CDR3 has 14 residues. CDR3 nucleotides: TGTGCCAGCAGTCCCCGACAGGGCGCGGGCGAGCAGTACTTC. Translation gives CASSPRQGAGEQYF.

This rearrangement joins TRBV29-1 to TRBJ2-1; 7 nucleotides agree with TRBD2. V trimming: 6 bases; J trimming: 9 bases; junction bases outside the gene matches: 14. Germline V CDR1 and CDR2: SQVTM, ANQGSEA. The CDR3 sequence is 14 residues long. The CDR3 sequence: CSVGLTSRAGEQFF. The CDR3 DNA is TGCAGCGTCGGTTTGACTAGCAGGGCTGGTGAGCAGTTCTTC.

The gene calls are TRBV19 and TRBJ2-7, with D hard to call. Germline loops: CDR1 LNHDA, CDR2 SQIVND (reference sequence). Trimming took 1 base from V and 0 from J, leaving 13 bases between them. The CDR3 runs 16 residues. The CDR3 DNA sequence: TGTGCCAGTAGTATAGGCCCCCAGGCGAGCTCCTACGAGCAGTACTTC. It yields the protein CASSIGPQASSYEQYF.

The chain is built from TRBV28 and TRBJ2-7; 10 positions agree with TRBD2. CDR1 MDHEN and CDR2 SYDVKM come from the germline V gene. V lost 6 bases and J lost 3; bases outside the gene matches: 8. The CDR3 length is 15 residues. The CDR3 region has the DNA TGTGCCAGCAGCAGACCTCGACTAGCGGGCTACGAGCAGTACTTC. Protein sequence: CASSRPRLAGYEQYF.

This chain connects TRBV9 to TRBJ1-1; 11 bases align to TRBD1. J gave up 0 bases and V 3 bases, and 10 bases lay outside the gene matches. CDR1 and CDR2 from the germline V gene are SGDLS and YYNGEE. CDR3 size: 18 residues. The DNA for the CDR3 is TGTGCCAGCAGCGCCACCGCCGGGACAGGGGGAGTGAACACTGAAGCTTTCTTT. Residues: CASSATAGTGGVNTEAFF.

This clone was observed a handful of times. Compared with germline, one end of the junction differs, possibly owing to a read error. The chain combines TRBV7-9 with TRBJ2-1; D ambiguous. CDR3 length: 12 amino acids. In germline, CDR1 is SEHNR, CDR2 FQNEAQ (reference sequence). The CDR3 sequence is CSSSLVPNEQFF. DNA of the CDR3: TGTTCCAGCAGCTTAGTCCCTAATGAGCAGTTCTTC.

The genes are TRBV28 and TRBJ1-1, with D uncertain. In germline, CDR1 is MDHEN, CDR2 SYDVKM. Deletions cut 5 bases from V and 6 bases from J, with 13 bases between. CDR3 length: 13 amino acids. The chain's CDR3 is CASSPTHTAEAFF. In nucleotides, the CDR3 is TGTGCCAGCAGTCCCACTCATACCGCTGAAGCTTTCTTT.

This clone has more than one count but fewer than ten. The rearrangement uses TRBV9 and TRBJ2-7, with 9 bases aligning to TRBD2. CDR3 length equals 15 residues. CDR1 and CDR2 (germline): SGDLS, YYNGEE. The junction had 5 bases not matched to a gene; V was cut back by 0 bases and J by 4 bases. This chain's CDR3 is CASSVGGRAAYEQYF. As DNA, the CDR3 is TGTGCCAGCAGCGTAGGCGGGAGGGCCGCGTACGAGCAGTACTTC.

This sequence joins TRBV7-9 and TRBJ2-5; 8 nucleotides align to TRBD2. Germline V gene lookup returns CDR1 SEHNR and CDR2 FQNEAQ (reference sequence). V was clipped by 1 base and J by 2 bases; unmatched bases: 6. This CDR3 region has 16 residues. CDR3 nucleotides: TGTGCCAGCAGCTTAGGTCCTAGCGGGCGACAAGAGACCCAGTACTTC. Translated: CASSLGPSGRQETQYF.

The chain carries TRBV19 and TRBJ2-1; unclear D gene. The CDR3 spans 12 residues. The V gene lost 5 bases and the J gene lost 4 bases, with 6 bases spanning the gap. The germline V gene encodes CDR1 LNHDA and CDR2 SQIVND (reference sequence). The CDR3 region is CASSANYNEQFF. In nucleotides, the CDR3 is TGTGCCAGTAGTGCGAATTACAATGAGCAGTTCTTC.

Only a few counts were recorded for this clone. V gene TRBV5-4 combines with J gene TRBJ2-3; the match to TRBD2 covers 13 bases. J gave up 4 bases and V 4 bases, and 6 bases lay outside the gene matches. Germline CDR1 and CDR2: SGHNT and YYREEE (reference sequence). The CDR3 consists of 16 residues. The CDR3 bases are TGTGCCAGCAGCCAAGGGGGGACTAGCGGGGCAGATACGCAGTATTTT. This translates into CASSQGGTSGADTQYF.

The chain carries TRBV9 and TRBJ2-3, with 13 bases lining up with TRBD2. V dropped 3 bases and J dropped 4; count of bases not matched to a gene: 23. Per the germline V gene, CDR1 is SGDLS and CDR2 is YYNGEE. The CDR3 is 22 residues long. The CDR3 DNA is TGTGCCAGCAGCGACCCCCCCTCCGCCGGGACTAGCGGGAACCACATCGCAGATACGCAGTATTTT. Residues: CASSDPPSAGTSGNHIADTQYF.